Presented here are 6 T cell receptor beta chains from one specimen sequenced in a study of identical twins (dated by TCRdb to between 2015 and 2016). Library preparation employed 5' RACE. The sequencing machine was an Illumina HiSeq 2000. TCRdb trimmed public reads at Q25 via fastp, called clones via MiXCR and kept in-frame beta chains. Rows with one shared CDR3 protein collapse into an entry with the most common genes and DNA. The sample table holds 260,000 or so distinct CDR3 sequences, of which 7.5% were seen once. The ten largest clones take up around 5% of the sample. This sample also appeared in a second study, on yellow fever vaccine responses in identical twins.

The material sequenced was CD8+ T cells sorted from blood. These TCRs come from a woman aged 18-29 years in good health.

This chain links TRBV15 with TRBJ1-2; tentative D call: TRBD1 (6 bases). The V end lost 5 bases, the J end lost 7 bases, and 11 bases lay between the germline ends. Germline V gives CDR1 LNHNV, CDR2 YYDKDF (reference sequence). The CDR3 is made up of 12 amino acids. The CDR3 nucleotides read TGTGCCACCAGCCCTAACAGGGTTGGCTACACCTTC. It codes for CATSPNRVGYTF.

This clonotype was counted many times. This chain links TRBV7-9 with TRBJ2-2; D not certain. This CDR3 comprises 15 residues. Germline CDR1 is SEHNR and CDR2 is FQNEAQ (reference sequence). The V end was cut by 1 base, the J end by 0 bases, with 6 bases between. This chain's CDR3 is CASSLGGSNTGELFF. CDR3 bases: TGTGCCAGCAGCTTAGGGGGTTCGAACACCGGGGAGCTGTTTTTT.

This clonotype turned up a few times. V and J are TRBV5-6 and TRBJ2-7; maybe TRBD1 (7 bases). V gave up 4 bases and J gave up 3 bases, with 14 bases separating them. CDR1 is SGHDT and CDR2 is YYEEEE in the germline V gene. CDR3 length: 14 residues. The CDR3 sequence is CASSPEGQHYEQYF. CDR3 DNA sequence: TGTGCCAGCAGCCCGGAGGGACAGCACTACGAGCAGTACTTC.

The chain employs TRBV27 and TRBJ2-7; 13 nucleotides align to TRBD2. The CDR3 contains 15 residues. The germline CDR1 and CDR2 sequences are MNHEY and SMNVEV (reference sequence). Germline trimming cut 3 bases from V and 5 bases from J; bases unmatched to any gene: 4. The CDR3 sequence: CASSFGTSGNNEQYF. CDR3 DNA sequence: TGTGCCAGCAGTTTTGGGACTAGCGGGAACAACGAGCAGTACTTC.

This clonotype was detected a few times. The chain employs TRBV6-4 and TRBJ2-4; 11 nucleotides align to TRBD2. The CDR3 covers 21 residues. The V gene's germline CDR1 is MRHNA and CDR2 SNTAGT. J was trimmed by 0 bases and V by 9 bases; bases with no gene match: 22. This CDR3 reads CASVPQRLAGTFKLAKNIQYF. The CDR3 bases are TGTGCCAGTGTCCCTCAGCGACTAGCGGGGACGTTTAAACTAGCCAAAAACATTCAGTACTTC.

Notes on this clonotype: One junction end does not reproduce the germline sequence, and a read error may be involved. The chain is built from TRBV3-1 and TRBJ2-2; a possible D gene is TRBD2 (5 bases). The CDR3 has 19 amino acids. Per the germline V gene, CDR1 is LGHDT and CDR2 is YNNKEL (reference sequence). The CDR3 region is CACSKAVSGVYLSTGELFF. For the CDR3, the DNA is TGTGCCTGCAGCAAAGCTGTCTCCGGGGTATACTTATCCACCGGGGAGCTGTTTTTT. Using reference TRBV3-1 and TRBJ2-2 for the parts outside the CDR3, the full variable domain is DTAVSQTPKYLVTQMGNDKSIKCEQNLGHDTMYWYKQDSKKFLKIMFSYNNKELIINETVPNRFSPKSPDKAHLNLHINSLELGDSAVYFCACSKAVSGVYLSTGELFFGEGSRLTVL.